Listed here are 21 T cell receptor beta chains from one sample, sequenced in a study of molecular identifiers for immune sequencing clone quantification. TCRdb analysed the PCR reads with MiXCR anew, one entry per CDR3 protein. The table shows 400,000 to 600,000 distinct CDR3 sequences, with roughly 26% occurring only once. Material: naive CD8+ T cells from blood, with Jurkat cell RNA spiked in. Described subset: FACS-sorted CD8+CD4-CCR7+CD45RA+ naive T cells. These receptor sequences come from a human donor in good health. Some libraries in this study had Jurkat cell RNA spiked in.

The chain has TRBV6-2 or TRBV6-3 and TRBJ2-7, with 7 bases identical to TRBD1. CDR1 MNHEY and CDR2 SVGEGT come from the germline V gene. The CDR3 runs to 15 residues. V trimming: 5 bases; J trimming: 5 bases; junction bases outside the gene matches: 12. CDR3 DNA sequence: TGTGCCAGCAGTAACGACAGGGAAACCCGCGACGAGCAGTACTTC. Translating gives CASSNDRETRDEQYF.

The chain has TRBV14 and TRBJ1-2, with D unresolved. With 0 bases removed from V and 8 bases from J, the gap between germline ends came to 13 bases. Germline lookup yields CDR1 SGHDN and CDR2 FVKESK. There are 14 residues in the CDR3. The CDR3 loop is CASSQDLTQQGYTF. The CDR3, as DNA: TGTGCCAGCAGCCAAGATTTGACACAGCAAGGCTACACCTTC.

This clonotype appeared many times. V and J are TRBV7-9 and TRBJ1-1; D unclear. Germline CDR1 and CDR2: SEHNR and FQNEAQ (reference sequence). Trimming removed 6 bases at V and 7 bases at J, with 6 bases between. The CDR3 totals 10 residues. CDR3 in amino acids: CASSRDEAFF. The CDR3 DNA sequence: TGTGCCAGCAGTAGGGATGAAGCTTTCTTT.

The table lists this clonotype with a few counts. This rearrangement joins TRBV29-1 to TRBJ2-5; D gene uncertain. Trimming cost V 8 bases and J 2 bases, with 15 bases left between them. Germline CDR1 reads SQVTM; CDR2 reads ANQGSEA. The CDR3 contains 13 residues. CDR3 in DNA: TGCAGCCTGGATTTAGGCACACAAGAGACCCAGTACTTC. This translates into CSLDLGTQETQYF.

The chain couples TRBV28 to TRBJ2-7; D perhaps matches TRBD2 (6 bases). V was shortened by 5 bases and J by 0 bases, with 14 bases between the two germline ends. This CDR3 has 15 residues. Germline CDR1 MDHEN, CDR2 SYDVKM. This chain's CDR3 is CASSPHPRGSYEQYF. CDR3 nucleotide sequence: TGTGCCAGCAGTCCACACCCGCGGGGCTCCTACGAGCAGTACTTC.

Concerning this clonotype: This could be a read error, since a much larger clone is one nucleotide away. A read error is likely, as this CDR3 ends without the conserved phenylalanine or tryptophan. CDR3: CAIAGVNQPQHL. The CDR3 nucleotides are TGTGCCATCGCAGGGGTGAATCAGCCCCAGCATTTG. The rearrangement joins TRBV10-3 to TRBJ1-5; TRBD1 might be the D (6 bases). This CDR3 comprises 12 residues. Looked up from germline, CDR1 is ENHRY and CDR2 is SYGVKD. Deletions cut 8 bases from V and 4 bases from J, with 9 bases between.

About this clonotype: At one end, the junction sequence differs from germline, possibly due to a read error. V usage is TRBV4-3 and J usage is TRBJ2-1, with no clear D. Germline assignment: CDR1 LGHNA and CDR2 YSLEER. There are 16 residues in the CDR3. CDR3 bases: TGCGCCAGCAACCAAGATAGGTTCGGGTCCTACAATGAGCAGTTCTTC. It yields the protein CASNQDRFGSYNEQFF.

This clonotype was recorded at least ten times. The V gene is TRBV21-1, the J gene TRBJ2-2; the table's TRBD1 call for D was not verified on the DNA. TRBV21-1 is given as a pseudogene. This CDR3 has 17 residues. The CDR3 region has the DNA TGTGCCAGCAGCAAAGCGTCGCCGAGGGGAGAGTCCGGGGAGCTGTTTTTT. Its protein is CASSKASPRGESGELFF.

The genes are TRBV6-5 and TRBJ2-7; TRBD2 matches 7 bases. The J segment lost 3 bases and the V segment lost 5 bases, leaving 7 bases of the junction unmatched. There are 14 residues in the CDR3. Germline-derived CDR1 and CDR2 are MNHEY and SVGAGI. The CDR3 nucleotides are TGTGCCAGCAGTGCTAGGACTAGTGTCTACGAGCAGTACTTC. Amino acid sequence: CASSARTSVYEQYF.

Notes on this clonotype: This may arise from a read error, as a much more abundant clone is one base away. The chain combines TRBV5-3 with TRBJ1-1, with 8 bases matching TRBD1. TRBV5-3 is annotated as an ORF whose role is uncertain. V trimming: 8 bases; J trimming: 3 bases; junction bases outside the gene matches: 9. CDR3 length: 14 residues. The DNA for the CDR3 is TGTGCCAGCAGCCCCCAGGACAGGGACACTGAAGCTTTCTTT. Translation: CASSPQDRDTEAFF.

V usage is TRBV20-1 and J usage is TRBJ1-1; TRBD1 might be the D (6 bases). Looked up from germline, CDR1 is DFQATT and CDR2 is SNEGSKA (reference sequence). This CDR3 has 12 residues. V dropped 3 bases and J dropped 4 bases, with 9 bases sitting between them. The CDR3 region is CSASPGATEAFF. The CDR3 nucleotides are TGCAGTGCTAGCCCAGGGGCCACTGAAGCTTTCTTT.

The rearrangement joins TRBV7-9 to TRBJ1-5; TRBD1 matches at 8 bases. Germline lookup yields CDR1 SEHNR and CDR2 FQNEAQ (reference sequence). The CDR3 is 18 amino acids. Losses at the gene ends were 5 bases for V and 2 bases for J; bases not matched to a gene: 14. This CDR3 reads CASSKPGQGGSGNQPQHF. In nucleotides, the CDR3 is TGTGCCAGCAGCAAACCTGGACAGGGAGGGTCGGGCAATCAGCCCCAGCATTTT.

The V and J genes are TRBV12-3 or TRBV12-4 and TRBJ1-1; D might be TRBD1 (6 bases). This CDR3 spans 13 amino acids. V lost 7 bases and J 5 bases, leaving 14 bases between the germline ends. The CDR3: CASKGGAYTEAFF. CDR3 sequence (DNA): TGTGCCAGCAAGGGGGGCGCTTATACTGAAGCTTTCTTT.

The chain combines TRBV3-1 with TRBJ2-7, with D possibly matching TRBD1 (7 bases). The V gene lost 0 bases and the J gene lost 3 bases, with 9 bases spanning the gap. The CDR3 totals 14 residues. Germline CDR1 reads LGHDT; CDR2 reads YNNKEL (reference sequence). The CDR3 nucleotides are TGTGCCAGCAGCCAAGAGCAGGGGGGCTACGAGCAGTACTTC. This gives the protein CASSQEQGGYEQYF.

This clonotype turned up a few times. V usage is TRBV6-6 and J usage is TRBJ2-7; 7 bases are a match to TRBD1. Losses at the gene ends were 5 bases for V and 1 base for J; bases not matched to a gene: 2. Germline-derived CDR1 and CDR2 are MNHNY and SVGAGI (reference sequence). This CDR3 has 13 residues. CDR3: CASSHRGSYEQYF. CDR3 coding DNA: TGTGCCAGCAGTCACAGGGGATCCTACGAGCAGTACTTC.

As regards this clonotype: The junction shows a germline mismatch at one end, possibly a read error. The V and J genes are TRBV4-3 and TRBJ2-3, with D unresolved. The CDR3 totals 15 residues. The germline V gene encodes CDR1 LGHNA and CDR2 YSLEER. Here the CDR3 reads CARSQDASDTATQYF. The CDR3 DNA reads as TGCGCCCGCAGCCAAGATGCGAGCGACACAGCTACGCAGTATTTT.

CDR3 sequence (DNA): TGTGCCAGCAGCTCCGGGGGAAGCTTGGAGACCCAGTACTTC. It codes for CASSSGGSLETQYF. This chain links TRBV7-9 with TRBJ2-5, with TRBD2 as a possible D gene (6 bases). The CDR3 is 14 amino acids. Trimming pared 4 bases from V and 5 bases from J, leaving 14 bases between. Germline-derived CDR1 and CDR2 are SEHNR and FQNEAQ (reference sequence).

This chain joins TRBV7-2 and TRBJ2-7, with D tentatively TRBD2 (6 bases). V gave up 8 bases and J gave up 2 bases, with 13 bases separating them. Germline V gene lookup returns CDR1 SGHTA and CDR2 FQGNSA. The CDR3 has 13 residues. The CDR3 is CASDGGWPYEQYF. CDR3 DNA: TGTGCCAGCGATGGAGGGTGGCCCTACGAGCAGTACTTC.

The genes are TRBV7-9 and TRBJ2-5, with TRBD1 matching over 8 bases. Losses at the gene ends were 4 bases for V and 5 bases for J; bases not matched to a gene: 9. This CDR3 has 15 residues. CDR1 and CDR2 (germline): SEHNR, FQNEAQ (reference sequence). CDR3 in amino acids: CASSYRTGSEETQYF. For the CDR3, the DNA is TGTGCCAGCAGCTACAGGACAGGGAGCGAGGAGACCCAGTACTTC.

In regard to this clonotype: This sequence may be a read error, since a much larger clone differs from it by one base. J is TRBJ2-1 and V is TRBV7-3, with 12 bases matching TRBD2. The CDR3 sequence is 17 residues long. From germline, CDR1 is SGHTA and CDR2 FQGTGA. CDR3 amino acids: CASSSPATSGRPPEQLF. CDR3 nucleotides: TGTGCCAGCAGCTCCCCAGCCACTAGCGGGAGGCCTCCGGAGCAGCTCTTC.

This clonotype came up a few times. The CDR3 reads CASSYGGGGTEAFF. CDR3 bases: TGTGCCAGCAGCTACGGCGGGGGCGGCACTGAAGCTTTCTTT. The chain recombines TRBV11-2 with TRBJ1-1, with D possibly matching TRBD1 (6 bases). Trimming removed 4 bases from V and 4 bases from J, with 13 bases in between. The germline V gene encodes CDR1 SGHAT and CDR2 FQNNGV. The CDR3 loop spans 14 amino acids.